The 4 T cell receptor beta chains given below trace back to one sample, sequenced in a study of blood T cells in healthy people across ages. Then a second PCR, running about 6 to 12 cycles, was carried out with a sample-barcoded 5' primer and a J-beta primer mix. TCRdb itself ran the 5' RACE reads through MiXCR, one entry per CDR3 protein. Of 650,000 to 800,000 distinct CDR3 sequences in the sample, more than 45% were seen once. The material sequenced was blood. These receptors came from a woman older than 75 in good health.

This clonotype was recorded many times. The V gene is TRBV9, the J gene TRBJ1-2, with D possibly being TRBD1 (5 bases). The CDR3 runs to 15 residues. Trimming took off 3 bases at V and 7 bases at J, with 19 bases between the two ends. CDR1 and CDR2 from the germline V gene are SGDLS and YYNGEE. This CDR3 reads CASSAGGDSPFGYTF. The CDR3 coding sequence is TGTGCCAGCAGCGCCGGCGGAGACAGTCCCTTTGGCTACACCTTC.

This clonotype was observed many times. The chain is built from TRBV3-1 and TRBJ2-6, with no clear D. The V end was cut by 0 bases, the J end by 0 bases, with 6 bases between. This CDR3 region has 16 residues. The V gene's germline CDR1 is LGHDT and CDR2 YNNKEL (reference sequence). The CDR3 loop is CASSQDRPSGANVLTF. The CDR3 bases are TGTGCCAGCAGCCAAGACAGACCCTCTGGGGCCAACGTCCTGACTTTC. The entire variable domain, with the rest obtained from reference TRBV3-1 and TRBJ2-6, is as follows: DTAVSQTPKYLVTQMGNDKSIKCEQNLGHDTMYWYKQDSKKFLKIMFSYNNKELIINETVPNRFSPKSPDKAHLNLHINSLELGDSAVYFCASSQDRPSGANVLTFGAGSRLTVL.

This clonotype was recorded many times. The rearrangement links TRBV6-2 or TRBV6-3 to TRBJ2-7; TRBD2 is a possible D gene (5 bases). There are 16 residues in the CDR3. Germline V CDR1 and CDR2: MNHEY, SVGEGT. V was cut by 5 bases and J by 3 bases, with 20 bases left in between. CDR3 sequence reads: CASSLWTSHLIYEQYF. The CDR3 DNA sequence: TGTGCCAGCAGTCTCTGGACTTCCCACCTAATCTACGAGCAGTACTTC.

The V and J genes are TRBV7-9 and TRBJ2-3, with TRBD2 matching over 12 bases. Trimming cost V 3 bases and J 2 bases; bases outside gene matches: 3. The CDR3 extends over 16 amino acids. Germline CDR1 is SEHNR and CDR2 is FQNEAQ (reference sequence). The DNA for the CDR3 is TGTGCCAGCAGCTTGGGACTAGCGGGCCTCACAGATACGCAGTATTTT. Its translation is CASSLGLAGLTDTQYF.